This TCR beta chain was recovered during a study of regulatory T cells in long-lasting Graves disease. Broader study findings: New patients shared about a thousand public clonotypes, fewer than the 2,500 to 3,500 shared by persistent patients.

With iRepertoire HTBI primers and Arm-PCR of CDR3 regions, TCR beta libraries were built. Original data processing: Samples revealed 50 to 75 TRBV and 14 TRBJ segments. TCRdb used MiXCR to reprocess the multiplex PCR reads, holding one entry per CDR3 protein. The V and J calls, along with clone size, are taken from TCRdb and not from the paper's own processing. The data show approximately 350,000 distinct CDR3 sequences, around 16% seen once. Time point specified: newly diagnosed GD, antithyroid drugs for less than 3 months. The authors made the TCR library using RNA they extracted from PBMCs. There are many counts of this clonotype. What it binds is unknown. The germline V gene encodes CDR1 LGHDT and CDR2 YNNKEL (reference sequence). The CDR3 length is 15 residues. Trimming left V 0 bases short and J 7 bases short, with 13 bases between. These same records also appear under a second study, on T cells in Graves' hyperthyroidism and ophthalmopathy.

The TCR comes from a woman under 30 with Graves disease. The material was peripheral blood mononuclear cells (PBMCs), obtained at new diagnosis, from a patient treated with antithyroid drugs. The rearrangement links TRBV3-1 to TRBJ1-5, with D possibly matching TRBD1 (6 bases). CDR3 bases: TGTGCCAGCAGCCAAGATGGGGGCCCGGAGCAGCCCCAGCATTTT. It is translated as CASSQDGGPEQPQHF.